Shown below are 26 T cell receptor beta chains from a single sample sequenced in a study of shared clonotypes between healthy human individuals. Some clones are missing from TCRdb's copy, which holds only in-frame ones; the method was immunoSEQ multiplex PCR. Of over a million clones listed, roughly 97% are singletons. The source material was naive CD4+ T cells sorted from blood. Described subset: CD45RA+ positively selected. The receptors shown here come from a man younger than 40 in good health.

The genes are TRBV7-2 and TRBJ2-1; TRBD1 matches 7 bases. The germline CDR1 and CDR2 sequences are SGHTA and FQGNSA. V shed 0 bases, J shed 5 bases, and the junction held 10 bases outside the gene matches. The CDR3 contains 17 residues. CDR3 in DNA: TGTGCCAGCAGCTTAGCGTCGCCGGGACAGATAAACAATGAGCAGTTCTTC. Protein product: CASSLASPGQINNEQFF.

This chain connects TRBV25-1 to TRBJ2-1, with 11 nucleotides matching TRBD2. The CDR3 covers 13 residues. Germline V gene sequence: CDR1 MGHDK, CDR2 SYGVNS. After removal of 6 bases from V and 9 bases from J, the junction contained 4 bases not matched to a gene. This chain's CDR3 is CASRLAGAGEQFF. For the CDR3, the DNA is TGTGCCAGCAGACTAGCGGGGGCGGGTGAGCAGTTCTTC.

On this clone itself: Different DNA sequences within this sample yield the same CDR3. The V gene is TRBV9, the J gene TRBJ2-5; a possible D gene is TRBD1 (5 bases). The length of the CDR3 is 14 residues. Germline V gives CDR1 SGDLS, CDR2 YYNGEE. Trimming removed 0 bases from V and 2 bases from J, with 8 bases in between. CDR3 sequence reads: CASSVGQGQETQYF. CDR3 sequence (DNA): TGTGCCAGCAGCGTAGGCCAGGGACAAGAGACCCAGTACTTC.

CDR3 DNA: TGTGCCAGCAGCCCCTACGGACAGGGGGCTGTGTACGAGCAGTACTTC. It encodes CASSPYGQGAVYEQYF. The chain employs TRBV9 and TRBJ2-7; 11 nucleotides match TRBD1. With 4 bases clipped from V and 4 bases from J, the junction kept 10 bases outside the gene matches. The CDR3 has 16 amino acids. From germline, CDR1 is SGDLS and CDR2 YYNGEE.

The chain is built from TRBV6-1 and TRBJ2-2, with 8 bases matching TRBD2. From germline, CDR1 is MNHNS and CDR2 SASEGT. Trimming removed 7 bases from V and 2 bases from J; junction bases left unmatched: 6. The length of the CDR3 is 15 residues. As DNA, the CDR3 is TGTGCCAGCATCGTCGTAGCGGGAAACACCGGGGAGCTGTTTTTT. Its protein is CASIVVAGNTGELFF.

CDR3 region: CASSLWASGSSYNEQFF. The CDR3 nucleotides read TGTGCCAGCAGCTTATGGGCTAGCGGGAGCTCCTACAATGAGCAGTTCTTC. This chain links TRBV7-2 with TRBJ2-1; 10 bases fit TRBD2. There are 17 residues in the CDR3. Unmatched junction bases numbered 4, after V lost 2 bases and J lost 0 bases. The germline V gene encodes CDR1 SGHTA and CDR2 FQGNSA.

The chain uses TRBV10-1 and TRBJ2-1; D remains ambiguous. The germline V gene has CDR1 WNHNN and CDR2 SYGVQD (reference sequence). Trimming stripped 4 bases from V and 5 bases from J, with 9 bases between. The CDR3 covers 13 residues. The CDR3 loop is CASSAGVNNEQFF. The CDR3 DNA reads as TGCGCCAGCAGTGCTGGGGTTAACAATGAGCAGTTCTTC.

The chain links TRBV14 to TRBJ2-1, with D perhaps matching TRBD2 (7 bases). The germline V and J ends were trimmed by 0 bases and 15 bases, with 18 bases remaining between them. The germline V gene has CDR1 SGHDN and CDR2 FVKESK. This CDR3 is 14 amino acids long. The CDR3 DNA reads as TGTGCCAGCAGCCAAGAGGTGGGAGGGGGGCTCCGGTTCTTC. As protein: CASSQEVGGGLRFF.

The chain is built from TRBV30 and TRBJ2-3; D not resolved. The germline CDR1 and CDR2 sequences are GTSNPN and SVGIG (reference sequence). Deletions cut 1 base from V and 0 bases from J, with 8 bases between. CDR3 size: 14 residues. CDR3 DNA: TGTGCCTGGAGTGGCACAAGAAGCACAGATACGCAGTATTTT. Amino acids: CAWSGTRSTDTQYF. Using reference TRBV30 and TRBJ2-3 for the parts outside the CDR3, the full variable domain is SQTIHQWPATLVQPVGSPLSLECTVEGTSNPNLYWYRQAAGRGLQLLFYSVGIGQISSEVPQNLSASRPQDRQFILSSKKLLLSDSGFYLCAWSGTRSTDTQYFGPGTRLTVL.

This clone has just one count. The chain's CDR3 is CASSEWKGIPTNEKLFF. For the CDR3, the DNA is TGTGCCAGCAGCGAATGGAAGGGGATCCCAACTAATGAAAAACTGTTTTTT. This chain uses TRBV6-1 with TRBJ1-4; TRBD1 is a possible D gene (5 bases). Germline V lookup: CDR1 MNHNS, CDR2 SASEGT. This CDR3 region has 17 residues. V dropped 6 bases and J dropped 0 bases, with 17 bases sitting between them.

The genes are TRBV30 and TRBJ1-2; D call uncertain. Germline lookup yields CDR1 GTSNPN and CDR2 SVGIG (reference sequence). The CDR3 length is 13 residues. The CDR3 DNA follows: TGTTCAATCCGCAGTCGAACTAACTATGGCTACACCTTC. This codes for CSIRSRTNYGYTF. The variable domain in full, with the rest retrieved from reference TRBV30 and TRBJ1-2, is SQTIHQWPATLVQPVGSPLSLECTVEGTSNPNLYWYRQAAGRGLQLLFYSVGIGQISSEVPQNLSASRPQDRQFILSSKKLLLSDSGFYLCSIRSRTNYGYTFGSGTRLTVV.

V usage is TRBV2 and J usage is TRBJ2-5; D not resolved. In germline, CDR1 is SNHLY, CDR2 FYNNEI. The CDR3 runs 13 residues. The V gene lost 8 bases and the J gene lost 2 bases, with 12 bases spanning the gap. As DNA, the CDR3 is TGTGCCAGCGTACAGACCCGGCAAGAGACCCAGTACTTC. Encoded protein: CASVQTRQETQYF.

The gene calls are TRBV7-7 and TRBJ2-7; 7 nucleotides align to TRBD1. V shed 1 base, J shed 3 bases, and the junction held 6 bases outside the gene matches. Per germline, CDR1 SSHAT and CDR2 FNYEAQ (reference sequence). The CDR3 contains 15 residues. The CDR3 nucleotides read TGTGCCAGCAGCTTAGTCGGCCAGGGGGTCTACGAGCAGTACTTC. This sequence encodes CASSLVGQGVYEQYF.

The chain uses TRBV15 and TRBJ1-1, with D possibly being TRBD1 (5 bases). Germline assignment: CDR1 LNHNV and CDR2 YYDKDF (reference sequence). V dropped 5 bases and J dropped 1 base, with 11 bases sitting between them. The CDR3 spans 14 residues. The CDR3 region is CATSRGLENTEAFF. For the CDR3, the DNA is TGTGCCACCAGCCGGGGACTCGAGAACACTGAAGCTTTCTTT.

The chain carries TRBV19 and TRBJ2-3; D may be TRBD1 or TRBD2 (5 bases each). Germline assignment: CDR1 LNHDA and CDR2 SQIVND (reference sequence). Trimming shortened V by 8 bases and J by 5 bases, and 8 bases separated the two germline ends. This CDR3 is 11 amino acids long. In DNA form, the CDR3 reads TGTGCCAGTGCGAGGGGAGATACGCAGTATTTT. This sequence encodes CASARGDTQYF.

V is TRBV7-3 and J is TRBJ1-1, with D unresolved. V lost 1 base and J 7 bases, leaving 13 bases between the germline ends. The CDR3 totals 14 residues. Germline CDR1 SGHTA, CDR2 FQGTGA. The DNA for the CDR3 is TGTGCCAGCAGCTTAAGCGGAGCAGGTGATGAAGCTTTCTTT. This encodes CASSLSGAGDEAFF.

The CDR3 protein is CSVTGTYNEQFF. The CDR3 bases are TGCAGCGTTACCGGGACGTACAATGAGCAGTTCTTC. The rearrangement joins TRBV29-1 to TRBJ2-1; D possibly uses TRBD1 or TRBD2 (5 bases each). CDR1 is SQVTM, CDR2 ANQGSEA, per germline. CDR3 length equals 12 residues. The V end lost 5 bases, the J end lost 4 bases, and 9 bases lay between the germline ends.

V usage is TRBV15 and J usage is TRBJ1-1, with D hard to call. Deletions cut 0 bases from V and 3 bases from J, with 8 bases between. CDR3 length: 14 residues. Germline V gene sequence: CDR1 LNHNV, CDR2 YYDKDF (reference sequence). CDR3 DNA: TGTGCCACCAGCAGAGATCTCGGCTACACTGAAGCTTTCTTT. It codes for CATSRDLGYTEAFF.

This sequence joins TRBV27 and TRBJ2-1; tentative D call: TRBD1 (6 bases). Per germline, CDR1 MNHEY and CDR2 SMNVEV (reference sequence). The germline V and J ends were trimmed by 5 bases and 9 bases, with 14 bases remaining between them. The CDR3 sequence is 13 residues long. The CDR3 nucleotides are TGTGCCAGCAGTACAACAGGGCTGGGTGAGCAGTTCTTC. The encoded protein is CASSTTGLGEQFF.

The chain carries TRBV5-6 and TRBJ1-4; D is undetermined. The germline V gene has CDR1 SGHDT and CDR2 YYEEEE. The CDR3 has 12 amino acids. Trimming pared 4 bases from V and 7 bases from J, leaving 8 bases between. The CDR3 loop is CASSASGEKLFF. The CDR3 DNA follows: TGTGCCAGCAGCGCTAGCGGTGAAAAACTGTTTTTT.

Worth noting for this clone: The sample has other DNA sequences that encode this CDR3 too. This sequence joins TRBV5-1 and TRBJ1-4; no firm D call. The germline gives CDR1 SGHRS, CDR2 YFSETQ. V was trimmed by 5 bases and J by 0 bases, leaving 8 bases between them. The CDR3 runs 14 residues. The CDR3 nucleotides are TGCGCCAGCAGAACCGCTGCAACTAATGAAAAACTGTTTTTT. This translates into CASRTAATNEKLFF.

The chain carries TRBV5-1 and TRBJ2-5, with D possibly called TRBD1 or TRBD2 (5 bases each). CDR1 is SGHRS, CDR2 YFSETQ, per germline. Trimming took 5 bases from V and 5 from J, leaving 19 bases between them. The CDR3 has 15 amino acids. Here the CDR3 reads CASSYTGTPRETQYF. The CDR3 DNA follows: TGCGCCAGCAGTTATACCGGGACCCCGAGGGAGACCCAGTACTTC.

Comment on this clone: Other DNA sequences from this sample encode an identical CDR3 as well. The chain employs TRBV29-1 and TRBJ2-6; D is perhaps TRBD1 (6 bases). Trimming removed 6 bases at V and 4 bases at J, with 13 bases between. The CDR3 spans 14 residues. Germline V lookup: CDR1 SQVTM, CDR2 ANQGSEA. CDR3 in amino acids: CSVVQGSGANVLTF. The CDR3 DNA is TGCAGCGTGGTGCAGGGGTCAGGGGCCAACGTCCTGACTTTC.

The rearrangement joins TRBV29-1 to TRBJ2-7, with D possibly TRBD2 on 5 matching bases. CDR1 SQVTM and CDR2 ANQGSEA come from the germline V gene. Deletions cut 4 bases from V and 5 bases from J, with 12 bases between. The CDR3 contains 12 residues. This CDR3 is CSVATSAHEQYF. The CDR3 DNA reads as TGCAGCGTTGCTACTAGTGCCCACGAGCAGTACTTC.

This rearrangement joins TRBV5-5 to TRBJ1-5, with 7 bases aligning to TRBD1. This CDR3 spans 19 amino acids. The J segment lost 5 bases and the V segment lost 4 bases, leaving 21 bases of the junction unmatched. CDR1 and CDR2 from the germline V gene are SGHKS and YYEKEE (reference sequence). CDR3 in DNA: TGTGCCAGCAGCCCGGACAAAACGGGACAGAAAATCGTGTATCAGCCCCAGCATTTT. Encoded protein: CASSPDKTGQKIVYQPQHF.

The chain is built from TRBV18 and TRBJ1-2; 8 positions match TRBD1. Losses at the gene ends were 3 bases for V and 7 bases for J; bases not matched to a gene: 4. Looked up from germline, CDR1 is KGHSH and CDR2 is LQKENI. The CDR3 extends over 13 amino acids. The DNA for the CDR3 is TGTGCCAGCTCACCGACCGGGACAGGTGGCTACACCTTC. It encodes CASSPTGTGGYTF. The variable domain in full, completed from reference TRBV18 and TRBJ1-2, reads NAGVMQNPRHLVRRRGQEARLRCSPMKGHSHVYWYRQLPEEGLKFMVYLQKENIIDESGMPKERFSAEFPKEGPSILRIQQVVRGDSAAYFCASSPTGTGGYTFGSGTRLTVV.